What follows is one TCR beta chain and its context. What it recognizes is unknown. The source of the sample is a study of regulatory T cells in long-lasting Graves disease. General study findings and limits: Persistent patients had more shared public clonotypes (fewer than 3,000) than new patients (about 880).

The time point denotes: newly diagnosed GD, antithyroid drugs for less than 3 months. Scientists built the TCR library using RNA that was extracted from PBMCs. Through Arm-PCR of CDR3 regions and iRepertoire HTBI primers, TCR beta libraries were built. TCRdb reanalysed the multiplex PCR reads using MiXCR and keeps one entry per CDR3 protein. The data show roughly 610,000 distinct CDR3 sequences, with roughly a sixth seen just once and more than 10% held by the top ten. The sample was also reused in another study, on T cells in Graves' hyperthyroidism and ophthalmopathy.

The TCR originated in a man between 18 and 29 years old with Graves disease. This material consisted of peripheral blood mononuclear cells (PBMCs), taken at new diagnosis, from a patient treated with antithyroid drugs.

The CDR3 sequence is CASSFLKADEQFF. Written as DNA, the CDR3 is TGTGCCAGCAGCTTTCTCAAAGCGGATGAGCAGTTCTTC. The genes are TRBV13 and TRBJ2-5; possible D gene TRBD2, 5 bases. The DNA matches TRBJ2-1 better at its end, which makes the J call doubtful. CDR1 PRHDT and CDR2 FYEKMQ come from the germline V gene (reference sequence). The CDR3 sequence is 13 residues long.